Listed here is a single T cell receptor beta chain. Its antigen is unidentified. The CDR3 sequence is 14 residues long. Trimming pared 1 base from V and 3 bases from J, leaving 10 bases between. CDR1 SGHVS and CDR2 FNYEAQ come from the germline V gene. Treatment denoted: oral pan-JAK inhibitor, 5-10 mg twice daily. Alopecia areata patients provided lesional scalp punch biopsies and peripheral blood, both collected for the study. This sample is part of a study of CD8+ T cells in alopecia areata. Study summary: The authors scored treated patients' severity by affected scalp percentage.

Notes on the study in general: Resident alphabeta T-cell populations of normal skin are likewise subject to sequencing in scalp samples. Tofacitinib produced a significant decrease in scalp clonality and in expanded CD8+ clones among the top 100.

Sequencing used cDNA as its template, made by extracting RNA and reverse transcribing it. Profiled with immunoSEQ multiplex PCR; TCRdb holds only in-frame clones, not every one. The repertoire holds more than 130,000 clones, with around 82% as singletons. The TCR sequence derives from a human donor with alopecia areata. The sample consisted of CD8+ T cells sorted from blood, taken at week 4, from a patient treated with tofacitinib. V usage is TRBV7-6 and J usage is TRBJ2-7; D is perhaps TRBD2 (5 bases). As DNA, the CDR3 is TGTGCCAGCAGCTTAGACCCCGGGGACTACGAGCAGTACTTC. Translated: CASSLDPGDYEQYF.